This T cell receptor (beta chain) was found in a study of PD-L1 blockade in urothelial cancer. Study summary: Blood drawn 3 weeks (second dose) and 6 weeks after treatment start was analyzed. Overall study results and limits: Tumor-associated blood clones were expanded more by durable-benefit patients at 3 weeks.

All patients handed over anywhere from 1 to 8 samples, pretreatment and on-treatment. Deletions cut 6 bases from V and 4 bases from J, with 16 bases between. Per the germline V gene, CDR1 is MDHEN and CDR2 is SYDVKM. There are 14 residues in the CDR3. As concerns this clone: Antigen specificity is unknown.

Each PCR reaction had synthetic TCR analog templates spiked into it. Assay: immunoSEQ multiplex PCR; the TCRdb copy retains only in-frame clones and omits some. This table holds roughly 27,000 clones, roughly 86% found once. This receptor was taken from a man between 45 and 60 years old with urothelial cancer. Sample: PBMCs, taken around atezolizumab (anti-PD-L1) treatment. The rearrangement links TRBV28 to TRBJ2-7, with a tentative D call TRBD1 (5 bases). The CDR3 sequence is CASSTPGKRYEQYF. The CDR3 nucleotides read TGTGCCAGCAGCACCCCAGGGAAGAGGTACGAGCAGTACTTC.